A selection of T cell receptor beta chains follows, all from one sample in a study of blood T cells in healthy people across ages. TCRdb reprocessed the 5' RACE reads via MiXCR and lists one record per CDR3 protein. The sample lists about 1.6 million distinct CDR3 sequences, about 32% occurring once. Input material: blood. The receptors come from a woman in her 30s in good health. Each CDR3 is given without its conserved first and last residue.

TRBJ2-2,TRBV7-9,ASSFKARGTGELF
TRBJ2-1,TRBV12-3/TRBV12-4,ASRLTSGGNNEQF
TRBJ1-4,TRBV7-9,ASSLGGKGWDEKLF
TRBJ2-5,TRBV27,ASSRTGTGVETQY
TRBJ1-2,TRBV6-5,ASRVNSPRYEGYT
TRBJ2-1,TRBV27,ASSSSNSYNEQF
TRBJ2-1,TRBV4-1,ASSQPTASENEQF
NA,TRBV20-1,SARQTGQIGTQY
TRBJ2-1,TRBV4-2,ASSQGLVRDEQF
TRBJ2-5,TRBV20-1,SARPIAIETQY
TRBJ1-5,TRBV7-9,ASSLGGRGVNSNQPQH
TRBJ2-7,TRBV20-1,SANGQGFSPYEQY
TRBJ2-1,TRBV10-3,AISHPRGQIYNEQF
TRBJ2-2,TRBV25-1,ASSAIARPGTGELF